The rows below give T cell receptor beta chains drawn from one sample of a study of T cell repertoires in cytomegalovirus infection. TCRdb independently ran MiXCR on the reads; one entry per CDR3 protein. The sample shows approximately 500,000 distinct CDR3 sequences, more than 25% of them seen only once. The sample was PBMCs. The receptors come from a human donor in good health (CMV status not recorded). Some clones in this sample may be carry-over from other donors' samples. CDR3s include the opening cysteine and the closing phenylalanine or tryptophan. The D gene is left open where the match is weak. Clone size appears in some rows only: once, few, many, or a class for an expanded clone.

v_gene: TRBV5-1
j_gene: TRBJ2-3
abundance: NA
d_gene: NA
CDR3aa: CASSLGDRRVTDTQYF
CDR3nt: TGCGCCAGCAGCTTGGGCGACAGGAGAGTCACAGATACGCAGTATTTT

v_gene: TRBV7-2
j_gene: TRBJ2-3
abundance: many
d_gene: TRBD2
CDR3aa: CASSSIAGTSTDTQYF
CDR3nt: TGTGCCAGCAGCTCTATAGCGGGAACTAGCACAGATACGCAGTATTTT

v_gene: TRBV12-3/TRBV12-4
j_gene: TRBJ2-6
abundance: NA
d_gene: NA
CDR3aa: CASSLDDPGANVLTF
CDR3nt: TGTGCCAGCAGTTTAGATGACCCTGGGGCCAACGTCCTGACTTTC

v_gene: TRBV20-1
j_gene: TRBJ2-7
abundance: NA
d_gene: TRBD1
CDR3aa: CSARRGRTAYEQYF
CDR3nt: TGCAGTGCTAGAAGGGGGCGGACCGCCTACGAGCAGTACTTC

v_gene: TRBV19
j_gene: TRBJ2-7
abundance: few
d_gene: NA
CDR3aa: CASSSAAGYEQYF
CDR3nt: TGTGCCAGTAGTTCCGCCGCAGGGTACGAGCAGTACTTC

v_gene: TRBV19
j_gene: TRBJ2-7
abundance: NA
d_gene: TRBD2
CDR3aa: CATSPLAGEREQYF
CDR3nt: TGTGCCACCTCCCCACTAGCGGGAGAACGGGAGCAGTACTTC

v_gene: TRBV6-1
j_gene: TRBJ2-5
abundance: few
d_gene: NA
CDR3aa: CASSEELRTAWGSQYF
CDR3nt: TGTGCCAGCAGTGAAGAATTGCGGACTGCGTGGGGAAGCCAGTACTTC

v_gene: TRBV7-2
j_gene: TRBJ2-5
abundance: many
d_gene: NA
CDR3aa: CASSLGWEETQYF
CDR3nt: TGTGCCAGCAGCTTAGGGTGGGAAGAGACCCAGTACTTC

v_gene: TRBV7-2
j_gene: TRBJ2-2
abundance: many
d_gene: TRBD1
CDR3aa: CASSRDRKNTGELFF
CDR3nt: TGTGCCAGCAGCCGGGACAGGAAGAACACCGGGGAGCTGTTTTTT

v_gene: TRBV27
j_gene: TRBJ2-7
abundance: NA
d_gene: TRBD1
CDR3aa: CASSLSGTGAYEQYF
CDR3nt: TGTGCCAGCAGTTTATCGGGGACAGGGGCCTACGAGCAGTACTTC

v_gene: TRBV5-4
j_gene: TRBJ1-1
abundance: NA
d_gene: NA
CDR3aa: CASSSGPGRGSEAFF
CDR3nt: TGTGCCAGCAGCTCCGGGCCCGGGAGAGGATCTGAAGCTTTCTTT

v_gene: TRBV7-8
j_gene: TRBJ2-3
abundance: many
d_gene: TRBD2
CDR3aa: CASSQAGGLANTQYF
CDR3nt: TGTGCCAGCAGCCAAGCGGGAGGACTGGCAAATACGCAGTATTTT

v_gene: TRBV6-5
j_gene: TRBJ1-4
abundance: NA
d_gene: TRBD1
CDR3aa: CASSHKTGDYEKLFF
CDR3nt: TGTGCCAGCAGCCATAAGACAGGGGATTATGAAAAACTGTTTTTT

v_gene: TRBV29-1
j_gene: TRBJ2-3
abundance: few
d_gene: NA
CDR3aa: CSVETSFRTDTQYF
CDR3nt: TGCAGCGTTGAAACTAGCTTTCGCACAGATACGCAGTATTTT

v_gene: TRBV7-6
j_gene: TRBJ2-1
abundance: few
d_gene: NA
CDR3aa: CASSLVGLTNEQFF
CDR3nt: TGTGCCAGCAGCTTAGTCGGGCTTACCAATGAGCAGTTCTTC

v_gene: TRBV4-1
j_gene: TRBJ1-2
abundance: few
d_gene: NA
CDR3aa: CASSQVGGRNYGYTF
CDR3nt: TGCGCCAGCAGCCAAGTAGGGGGGCGAAACTATGGCTACACCTTC

v_gene: TRBV15
j_gene: TRBJ1-3
abundance: NA
d_gene: NA
CDR3aa: CATSRGGEGNTIYF
CDR3nt: TGTGCCACCAGCAGAGGGGGGGAAGGAAACACCATATATTTT

v_gene: TRBV10-3
j_gene: TRBJ2-7
abundance: NA
d_gene: TRBD2
CDR3aa: CATYSGSNYEQYF
CDR3nt: TGTGCCACATATAGCGGGAGTAACTACGAGCAGTACTTC

v_gene: TRBV24-1
j_gene: TRBJ2-2
abundance: NA
d_gene: TRBD2
CDR3aa: CATSDRRREQNTGELFF
CDR3nt: TGTGCCACCAGTGATAGGCGGCGGGAGCAGAACACCGGGGAGCTGTTTTTT

v_gene: TRBV28
j_gene: TRBJ1-2
abundance: NA
d_gene: NA
CDR3aa: CASGVQDSFGYTF
CDR3nt: TGTGCCAGCGGTGTACAGGATTCTTTTGGCTACACCTTC

v_gene: TRBV18
j_gene: TRBJ2-1
abundance: few
d_gene: TRBD2
CDR3aa: CASSPFDQRDYNEQFF
CDR3nt: TGTGCCAGCTCACCATTCGACCAGCGGGACTACAATGAGCAGTTCTTC

v_gene: TRBV5-1
j_gene: TRBJ1-2
abundance: NA
d_gene: TRBD1
CDR3aa: CASRGTGGSGYTF
CDR3nt: TGCGCCAGCAGAGGGACAGGGGGAAGTGGCTACACCTTC

v_gene: TRBV10-3
j_gene: TRBJ2-1
abundance: NA
d_gene: TRBD2
CDR3aa: CAISGLAGGRNEQFF
CDR3nt: TGTGCCATCAGCGGACTAGCGGGAGGGAGGAATGAGCAGTTCTTC

v_gene: TRBV6-5
j_gene: TRBJ2-7
abundance: NA
d_gene: NA
CDR3aa: CASSYGTKGQQYF
CDR3nt: TGTGCCAGCAGTTACGGTACCAAAGGACAGCAGTACTTC

v_gene: TRBV12-3/TRBV12-4
j_gene: TRBJ1-2
abundance: many
d_gene: NA
CDR3aa: CASILGGSNYGYTF
CDR3nt: TGTGCCAGCATCCTAGGGGGATCTAACTATGGCTACACCTTC

v_gene: TRBV7-9
j_gene: TRBJ1-1
abundance: NA
d_gene: NA
CDR3aa: CASSFGDPGAEAFF
CDR3nt: TGTGCCAGCAGCTTCGGTGACCCTGGGGCTGAAGCTTTCTTT

v_gene: TRBV7-2
j_gene: TRBJ1-5
abundance: many
d_gene: TRBD1
CDR3aa: CASSRDRGSPSQHF
CDR3nt: TGTGCCAGCAGCCGGGACAGGGGATCTCCTTCCCAGCATTTT

v_gene: TRBV19
j_gene: TRBJ1-2
abundance: NA
d_gene: NA
CDR3aa: CASTHGTTPYGYTF
CDR3nt: TGTGCCAGTACCCACGGGACGACACCCTATGGCTACACCTTC

v_gene: TRBV12-3/TRBV12-4
j_gene: TRBJ2-2
abundance: many
d_gene: TRBD1
CDR3aa: CASSSGTGNTGELFF
CDR3nt: TGTGCCAGCAGTTCCGGGACAGGGAACACCGGGGAGCTGTTTTTT

v_gene: TRBV3-1
j_gene: TRBJ2-5
abundance: few
d_gene: NA
CDR3aa: CASSQNRKETQYF
CDR3nt: TGTGCCAGCAGCCAAAACAGGAAAGAGACCCAGTACTTC

v_gene: TRBV2
j_gene: TRBJ1-2
abundance: NA
d_gene: TRBD1
CDR3aa: CASRGQENYGYTF
CDR3nt: TGTGCCAGCAGGGGACAGGAGAACTATGGCTACACCTTC

v_gene: TRBV7-8
j_gene: TRBJ1-2
abundance: many
d_gene: NA
CDR3aa: CASTEAGTYGYTF
CDR3nt: TGTGCCAGCACCGAGGCCGGGACCTATGGCTACACCTTC

v_gene: TRBV7-7
j_gene: TRBJ2-5
abundance: NA
d_gene: NA
CDR3aa: CASSLGKVHQETQYF
CDR3nt: TGTGCCAGCAGCTTAGGGAAAGTCCACCAAGAGACCCAGTACTTC

v_gene: TRBV14
j_gene: TRBJ2-2
abundance: NA
d_gene: NA
CDR3aa: CASSKAIGDSGELFF
CDR3nt: TGTGCCAGCAGCAAAGCAATCGGGGACTCCGGGGAGCTGTTTTTT

v_gene: TRBV2
j_gene: TRBJ2-7
abundance: NA
d_gene: NA
CDR3aa: CASTQGGPYEQYF
CDR3nt: TGTGCCAGCACCCAGGGAGGCCCCTACGAGCAGTACTTC

v_gene: TRBV5-1
j_gene: TRBJ2-5
abundance: few
d_gene: NA
CDR3aa: CASSWGTNSGAVETQYF
CDR3nt: TGCGCCAGCAGCTGGGGAACAAACAGTGGAGCAGTAGAGACCCAGTACTTC

v_gene: TRBV5-1
j_gene: TRBJ1-1
abundance: NA
d_gene: NA
CDR3aa: CASSREPTEAFF
CDR3nt: TGCGCCAGCAGCCGCGAGCCCACTGAAGCTTTCTTT

v_gene: TRBV7-2
j_gene: TRBJ2-1
abundance: many
d_gene: TRBD1
CDR3aa: CASSLGGTGGSEQFF
CDR3nt: TGTGCCAGCAGCTTAGGCGGGACAGGGGGCAGTGAGCAGTTCTTC

v_gene: TRBV12-3/TRBV12-4
j_gene: TRBJ1-5
abundance: NA
d_gene: TRBD1
CDR3aa: CASSLGRGDQPQHF
CDR3nt: TGTGCCAGCAGTTTAGGCAGGGGGGACCAGCCCCAGCATTTT

v_gene: TRBV20-1
j_gene: TRBJ2-1
abundance: few
d_gene: NA
CDR3aa: CSARGHVAANEQFF
CDR3nt: TGCAGTGCTAGAGGCCACGTGGCGGCCAATGAGCAGTTCTTC